A selection of T cell receptor beta chains follows, all from one sample in a study of blood T cell repertoires in COVID-19. Some clones are missing from TCRdb's copy, which holds only in-frame ones; the method was immunoSEQ multiplex PCR. Of tens of thousands of clones listed, around 81% are singletons. The sequenced material came from peripheral blood. The source of these receptors is a man at least 80 years old with acute or convalescent COVID-19. The CDR3 runs from the conserved cysteine through the conserved F or W. The D gene is left open where the match is weak.

V	D	J	CDR3
TRBV27	.	TRBJ2-3	CASSSSRSSTDTQYF
TRBV20-1	.	TRBJ2-1	CSARGDEQFF
TRBV28	TRBD1	TRBJ1-2	CASSGPGQTLNPYGYTF
TRBV5-1	TRBD1	TRBJ1-1	CASSFDRGEAFF
TRBV6-6	TRBD1	TRBJ1-6	CASSYRQGDYNSPLHF
TRBV7-9	.	TRBJ2-2	CASSLGHRDTGELFF
TRBV2	.	TRBJ2-7	CASRASSYEQYF
TRBV6-1	TRBD1	TRBJ2-1	CASSETGGSGEQFF
TRBV2	.	TRBJ1-2	CASRGTLDRYGYTF
TRBV3-1/TRBV3-2	TRBD1	TRBJ2-3	CATVRGDTQYF
TRBV13	.	TRBJ1-1	CASSNTEGIDTEAFF
TRBV15	.	TRBJ1-2	CATSRGGASYGYTF
TRBV6-5	TRBD1	TRBJ1-5	CASSFRDRGDQPQHF
TRBV2	.	TRBJ2-3	CASSPGTDTQYF
TRBV28	.	TRBJ1-5	CASSFHVTPYQPQHF
TRBV18	TRBD2	TRBJ2-1	CASSPFRASGTTNEQFF
TRBV5-4	.	TRBJ2-7	CASSLISTQGEQYF
TRBV28	.	TRBJ1-1	CASNNLGQSSTEAFF